These T cell receptor beta chains were read from a single sample in a study of T cells in Graves' hyperthyroidism and ophthalmopathy. Via MiXCR, TCRdb re-called the multiplex PCR reads, giving one row per CDR3 protein. The sample consists of some 460,000 distinct CDR3 sequences, approximately 14% of them appearing once. The sequenced sample was blood. The receptors originated from a woman aged 18-29 years with Graves' hyperthyroidism. The CDR3 runs from the conserved cysteine through the conserved F or W. A D gene is named only where the DNA matches it firmly. Clone size, where shown, is once, few, many, or a class for clones that have expanded.

j_call,v_call,clone_size,d_call,cdr3_nt,cdr3_aa
TRBJ2-1,TRBV20-1,many,TRBD1,TGCAGTGCTAGAGTAGGGGACAGGATTTACAATGAGCAGTTCTTC,CSARVGDRIYNEQFF
TRBJ1-2,TRBV6-1,many,NA,TGTGCCAGCAGTGAAGTGTGGGAGGGGTATGGCTACACCTTC,CASSEVWEGYGYTF
TRBJ1-2,TRBV7-2,NA,TRBD1,TGTGCCAGCAGCCTCAAACAGGGGTTAGACTATGGCTACACCTTC,CASSLKQGLDYGYTF
TRBJ2-7,TRBV5-8,many,NA,TGTGCCAGCAGCTTGGGATGGGACTCCTACGAGCAGTACTTC,CASSLGWDSYEQYF
TRBJ2-7,TRBV29-1,NA,NA,TGCAGCGGATTACCCCCGTCGGGGCTCTCCTACGAGCAGTACTTC,CSGLPPSGLSYEQYF
TRBJ2-1,TRBV28,many,NA,TGTGCCAGCAGTTTAACCCTCGGGAGCCATGAGCAGTTCTTC,CASSLTLGSHEQFF
TRBJ2-1,TRBV12-3/TRBV12-4,many,NA,TGTGCCAGCAGTTTAGCGCTGAGGGTATACAATGAGCAGTTCTTC,CASSLALRVYNEQFF
TRBJ2-1,TRBV2,few,NA,TGTGCCAGCAGACCTACAGGCGGCTTATCCTACAATGAGCAGTTCTTC,CASRPTGGLSYNEQFF
TRBJ2-3,TRBV24-1,NA,NA,TGTGCCACCAGTGGGGTCTCTAGCACAGATACGCAGTATTTT,CATSGVSSTDTQYF
TRBJ2-2,TRBV6-1,many,TRBD2,TGTGCCAGCAGTCGCTCGGGGGGGACGAACACCGGGGAGCTGTTTTTT,CASSRSGGTNTGELFF
TRBJ1-4,TRBV12-3/TRBV12-4,many,NA,TGTGCCAGCAGTTCCTCGGAGACAGTGTATGAAAAACTGTTTTTT,CASSSSETVYEKLFF
TRBJ1-1,TRBV12-3/TRBV12-4,many,TRBD1,TGTGCCAGCAGTCCGAGACAGGGGGCGAACACTGAAGCTTTCTTT,CASSPRQGANTEAFF
TRBJ1-1,TRBV29-1,many,TRBD1,TGCAGCGTTAAAATCCCGGACAGGGGGCAGCGATGGGGTGAAGCTTTCTTT,CSVKIPDRGQRWGEAFF
TRBJ2-6,TRBV5-1,NA,NA,TGCGCCAGCAGCAGAATATCCGGGACTCAGCTCTCTGGGGCCAACGTCCTGACTTTC,CASSRISGTQLSGANVLTF
TRBJ1-1,TRBV18,many,NA,TGTGCCAGCTCACCACCGAACAGTCAGAACACTGAAGCTTTCTTT,CASSPPNSQNTEAFF
TRBJ2-2,TRBV18,NA,NA,TGTGCCAGCTCACCCAGGACTACGGCGGGGTTAGGCGGGGAGCTGTTTTTT,CASSPRTTAGLGGELFF
TRBJ2-7,TRBV27,NA,TRBD2,TGTGCCAGCAGTCGGACTAGCGGGAATGTATACGAGCAGTACTTC,CASSRTSGNVYEQYF
TRBJ1-1,TRBV18,many,NA,TGTGCCAGCTCACCAATCTCCTTGAACACTGAAGCTTTCTTT,CASSPISLNTEAFF
TRBJ1-3,TRBV12-3/TRBV12-4,many,NA,TGTGCCAGCAGTTTAGGGAAGGGACGGTCTATGTATTTT,CASSLGKGRSMYF
TRBJ2-5,TRBV7-6,few,NA,TGTGCCAGCAGCTCCGGGACCAAAGAGACCCAGTACTTC,CASSSGTKETQYF
TRBJ2-2,TRBV10-1,NA,TRBD2,TGCGCCAGCAGTGCCGGGACTAGTATGTCCGGGGAGCTGTTTTTT,CASSAGTSMSGELFF
TRBJ1-2,TRBV18,NA,TRBD1,TGTGCCAGCTCACCATCCCGGGACAGGCTCTATGGCTACACCTTC,CASSPSRDRLYGYTF
TRBJ2-6,TRBV29-1,NA,NA,TGCAGCGCCAGGGGGGCCAACGTCCTGACTTTC,CSARGANVLTF